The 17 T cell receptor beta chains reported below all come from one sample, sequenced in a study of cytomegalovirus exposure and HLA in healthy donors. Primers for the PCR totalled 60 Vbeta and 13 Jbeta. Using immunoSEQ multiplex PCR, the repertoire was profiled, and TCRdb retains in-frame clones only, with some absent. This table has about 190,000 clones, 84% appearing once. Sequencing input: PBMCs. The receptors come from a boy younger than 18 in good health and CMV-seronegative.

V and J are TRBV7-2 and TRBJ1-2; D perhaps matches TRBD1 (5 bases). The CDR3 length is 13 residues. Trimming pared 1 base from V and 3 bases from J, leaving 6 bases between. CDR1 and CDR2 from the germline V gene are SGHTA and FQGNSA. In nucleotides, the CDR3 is TGTGCCAGCAGCTTAGGCAGGGACTATGGCTACACCTTC. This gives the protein CASSLGRDYGYTF.

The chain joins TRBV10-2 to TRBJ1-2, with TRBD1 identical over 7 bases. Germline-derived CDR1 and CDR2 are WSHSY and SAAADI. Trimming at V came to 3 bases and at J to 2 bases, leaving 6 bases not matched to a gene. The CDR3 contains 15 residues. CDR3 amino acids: CASSDVDRANYGYTF. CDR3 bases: TGCGCCAGCAGTGACGTAGACAGGGCAAACTATGGCTACACCTTC.

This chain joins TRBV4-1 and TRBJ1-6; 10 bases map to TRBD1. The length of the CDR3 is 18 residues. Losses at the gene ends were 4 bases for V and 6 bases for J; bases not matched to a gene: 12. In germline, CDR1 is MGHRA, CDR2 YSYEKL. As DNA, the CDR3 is TGCGCCAGCAGCCTGTCAAAAATGACAGGGGGCGCTAATTCACCCCTCCACTTT. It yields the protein CASSLSKMTGGANSPLHF.

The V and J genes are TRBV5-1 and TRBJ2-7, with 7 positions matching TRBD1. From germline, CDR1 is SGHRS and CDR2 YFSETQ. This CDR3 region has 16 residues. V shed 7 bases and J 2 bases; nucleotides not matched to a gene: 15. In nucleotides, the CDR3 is TGCGCCAGCCGACCGAACAGGGGTCAAGGAACCTACGAGCAGTACTTC. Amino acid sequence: CASRPNRGQGTYEQYF.

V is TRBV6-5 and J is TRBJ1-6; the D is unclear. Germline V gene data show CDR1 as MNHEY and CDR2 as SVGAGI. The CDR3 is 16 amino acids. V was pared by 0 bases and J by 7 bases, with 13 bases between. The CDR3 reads CASSYSSEIKNSPLHF. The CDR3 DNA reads TGTGCCAGCAGTTACTCGTCAGAAATCAAGAATTCACCCCTCCACTTT.

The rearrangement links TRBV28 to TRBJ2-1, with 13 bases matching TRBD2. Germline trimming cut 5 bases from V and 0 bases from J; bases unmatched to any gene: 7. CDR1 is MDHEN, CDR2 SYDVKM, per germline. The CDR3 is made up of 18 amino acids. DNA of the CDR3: TGTGCCAGCAGTCCCGGACTAGCGGGAGCTTACTCCTACAATGAGCAGTTCTTC. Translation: CASSPGLAGAYSYNEQFF.

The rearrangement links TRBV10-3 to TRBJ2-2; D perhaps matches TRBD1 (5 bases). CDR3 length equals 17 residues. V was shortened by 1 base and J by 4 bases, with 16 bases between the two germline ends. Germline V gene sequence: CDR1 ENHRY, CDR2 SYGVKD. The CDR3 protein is CAISEFRTTTGTGELFF. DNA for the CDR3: TGTGCCATCAGTGAGTTCAGGACAACGACGGGCACCGGGGAGCTGTTTTTT.

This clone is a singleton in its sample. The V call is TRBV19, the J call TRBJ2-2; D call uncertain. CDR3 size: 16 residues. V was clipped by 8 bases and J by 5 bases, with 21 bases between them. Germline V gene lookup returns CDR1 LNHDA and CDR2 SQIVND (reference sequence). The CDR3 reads CASQTWAGFRTGELFF. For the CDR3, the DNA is TGTGCCAGTCAGACCTGGGCTGGGTTTCGAACCGGGGAGCTGTTTTTT.

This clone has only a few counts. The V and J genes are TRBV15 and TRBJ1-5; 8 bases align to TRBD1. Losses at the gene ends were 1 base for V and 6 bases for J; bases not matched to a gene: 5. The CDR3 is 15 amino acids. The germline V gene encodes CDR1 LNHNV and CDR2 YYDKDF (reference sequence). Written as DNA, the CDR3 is TGTGCCACCAGCAGAGTGAAAACAGGGGGTCAGCCCCAGCATTTT. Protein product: CATSRVKTGGQPQHF.

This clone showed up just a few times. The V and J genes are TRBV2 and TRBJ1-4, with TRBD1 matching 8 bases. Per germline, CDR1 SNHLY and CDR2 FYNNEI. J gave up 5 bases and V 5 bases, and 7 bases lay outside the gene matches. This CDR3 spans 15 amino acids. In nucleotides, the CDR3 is TGTGCCAGCAGTCCCCCGGGACAGGAAAATGAAAAACTGTTTTTT. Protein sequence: CASSPPGQENEKLFF. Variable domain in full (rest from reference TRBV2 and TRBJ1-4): EPEVTQTPSHQVTQMGQEVILRCVPISNHLYFYWYRQILGQKVEFLVSFYNNEISEKSEIFDDQFSVERPDGSNFTLKIRSTKLEDSAMYFCASSPPGQENEKLFFGSGTQLSVL.

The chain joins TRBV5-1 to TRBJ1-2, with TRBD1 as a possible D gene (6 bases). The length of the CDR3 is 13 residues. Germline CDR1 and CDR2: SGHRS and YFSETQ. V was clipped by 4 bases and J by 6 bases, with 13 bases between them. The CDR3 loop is CASSAGVSDGYTF. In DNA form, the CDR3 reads TGCGCCAGCAGCGCAGGGGTCTCGGATGGCTACACCTTC.

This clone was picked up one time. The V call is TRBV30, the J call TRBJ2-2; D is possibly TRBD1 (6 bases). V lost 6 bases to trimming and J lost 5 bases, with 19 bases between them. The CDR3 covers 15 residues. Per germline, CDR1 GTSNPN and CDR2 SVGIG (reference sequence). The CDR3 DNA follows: TGTGCCTGCAGCAGGGGCAGGGTTTATACCGGGGAGCTGTTTTTT. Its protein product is CACSRGRVYTGELFF.

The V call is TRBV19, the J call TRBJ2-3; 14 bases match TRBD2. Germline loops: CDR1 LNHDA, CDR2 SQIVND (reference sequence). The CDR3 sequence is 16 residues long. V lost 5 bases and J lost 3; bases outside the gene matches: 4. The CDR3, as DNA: TGTGCCAGTAGTCGACTAGCGGGGGGGGTAACAGATACGCAGTATTTT. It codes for CASSRLAGGVTDTQYF.

This CDR3 reads CAISGGDYGYTF. For the CDR3, the DNA is TGTGCCATCAGTGGCGGTGATTATGGCTACACCTTC. The J gene is TRBJ1-2, the V gene TRBV10-3; D call uncertain. The CDR3 is 12 amino acids. Germline V gives CDR1 ENHRY, CDR2 SYGVKD. V was cut by 4 bases and J by 5 bases, with 8 bases left in between.

CDR3 sequence (DNA): TGTGCCAGCAGTTTATCATTTCAAGCGGGACACAACTACGAGCAGTACTTC. Amino acids: CASSLSFQAGHNYEQYF. This chain uses TRBV27 with TRBJ2-7; D is possibly TRBD2 (7 bases). This CDR3 region has 17 residues. CDR1 and CDR2 (germline): MNHEY, SMNVEV (reference sequence). V lost 0 bases to trimming and J lost 3 bases, with 18 bases between them.

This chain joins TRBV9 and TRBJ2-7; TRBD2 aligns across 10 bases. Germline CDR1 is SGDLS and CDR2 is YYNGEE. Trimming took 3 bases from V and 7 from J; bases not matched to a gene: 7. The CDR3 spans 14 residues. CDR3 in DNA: TGTGCCAGCAGCGAAGCGGGAGGGCCGAATGAGCAGTACTTC. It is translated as CASSEAGGPNEQYF. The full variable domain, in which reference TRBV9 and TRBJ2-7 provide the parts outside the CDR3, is DSGVTQTPKHLITATGQRVTLRCSPRSGDLSVYWYQQSLDQGLQFLIQYYNGEERAKGNILERFSAQQFPDLHSELNLSSLELGDSALYFCASSEAGGPNEQYFGPGTRLTVT.

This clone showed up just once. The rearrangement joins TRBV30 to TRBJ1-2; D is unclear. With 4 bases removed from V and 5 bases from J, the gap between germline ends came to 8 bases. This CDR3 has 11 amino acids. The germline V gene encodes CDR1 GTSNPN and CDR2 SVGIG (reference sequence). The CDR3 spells CAWTEAYGYTF. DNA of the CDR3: TGTGCCTGGACCGAAGCGTATGGCTACACCTTC.